This is a list of T cell receptor beta chains from one sample in a study of cytomegalovirus exposure and HLA in healthy donors. Repertoires were generated with immunoSEQ multiplex PCR, while TCRdb's copy carries only in-frame clones and drops some. The sample has approximately 150,000 clones, roughly 80% seen once. Sequencing was done on a sample of PBMCs. All receptors derive from a man aged 35-49 years in good health and CMV-seronegative. CDR3s include the opening cysteine and the closing phenylalanine or tryptophan. A D gene is named only where the DNA matches it firmly. Clone size is not always given. Where it is, it says once, few, many or a class for expanded clones.

j_call d_call clone_size v_call cdr3_aa cdr3_nt
TRBJ2-1 . . TRBV5-5 CASSPRTDSNEQFF TGTGCCAGCAGCCCACGGACGGACTCCAATGAGCAGTTCTTC
TRBJ1-2 TRBD1 . TRBV30 CVWHQGARSMYTF TGTGTCTGGCACCAGGGGGCGCGAAGCATGTACACCTTC
TRBJ1-1 TRBD1 . TRBV9 CASSSRGGANTEAFF TGTGCCAGCAGCTCCCGAGGGGGCGCAAACACTGAAGCTTTCTTT
TRBJ2-5 . . TRBV12-5 CASGLGGSGPQETQYF TGTGCTAGTGGTTTGGGGGGCTCAGGACCCCAAGAGACCCAGTACTTC
TRBJ2-7 TRBD1 . TRBV11-3 CASSLASGGEQYF TGTGCCAGCAGCTTAGCCTCAGGGGGCGAGCAGTACTTC
TRBJ2-7 . . TRBV27 CASSSGGYEQYF TGTGCCAGCAGTTCCGGGGGCTACGAGCAGTACTTC
TRBJ2-1 . few TRBV28 CASSFPKSSFEQFF TGTGCCAGCAGTTTTCCCAAATCGAGTTTTGAGCAGTTCTTC
TRBJ1-3 TRBD1 . TRBV19 CASSPGQGIGTIYF TGTGCCAGTAGCCCGGGACAGGGGATTGGCACCATATATTTT
TRBJ2-3 . . TRBV29-1 CSVARDTSTDTQYF TGCAGCGTTGCGAGGGACACTAGCACAGATACGCAGTATTTT
TRBJ1-1 . . TRBV6-5 CASSQTGSGNTEAFF TGTGCCAGCAGCCAAACAGGGTCGGGGAACACTGAAGCTTTCTTT